The 17 T cell receptor beta chains below come from one sample, sequenced in a study of tumor-infiltrating lymphocytes in primary liver carcinoma. The template, roughly 0.45 ug total RNA, yielded TCR beta cDNA made with a constant-region primer. Nested multiplex PCR, run for three rounds with slightly modified ARM-PCR, yielded TCR beta libraries. Primers for the first two PCR rounds were TRBV1-TRBV30 forward primers and a C-beta reverse primer (about 9 cycles per round). Via MiXCR, TCRdb re-called the multiplex PCR reads, giving one row per CDR3 protein. The sample contains more than 95,000 distinct CDR3 sequences, around 84% of which appear only once. Co-extracted RNA and DNA came from around 18-30 mg of unsorted bulk tissue. Sequencing was done on a sample of liver tumor tissue from sampling region 3. Subset specified: tumor region T3, left-lateral pole. These receptors were taken from a man aged 35 to 55 with primary liver carcinoma and hepatitis B virus infection.

As for this clonotype: One junction end disagrees with the germline gene, perhaps due to a read error. The chain is built from TRBV12-3 or TRBV12-4 and TRBJ2-7; perhaps TRBD1 as D (7 bases). CDR3 length equals 14 residues. The CDR3 loop is CASPKGGQFYKQYF. The DNA of the CDR3 is TGTGCCAGCCCCAAGGGGGGACAGTTCTACAAGCAGTACTTC.

Notes on this clonotype: A much larger clone differs by one base, so this may be a read error. The gene calls are TRBV7-9 and TRBJ2-7; D gene unclear. CDR1 is SEHNR, CDR2 FQNEAQ, per germline (reference sequence). V was trimmed by 2 bases and J by 2 bases, leaving 4 bases between them. The CDR3 sequence is 12 residues long. CDR3 DNA: TGTGCCAGCAGCTTAATCGCCTACGAGCAGTACTTC. It translates to CASSLIAYEQYF.

Points on this clonotype: The junction differs from germline at one of its ends, possibly a read error. The V gene is TRBV28, the J gene TRBJ2-1; tentative D call: TRBD2 (5 bases). The germline CDR1 and CDR2 sequences are MDHEN and SYDVKM. The CDR3 length is 11 residues. The CDR3 bases are TGTACCAGCGGAGTCAGTAATGAACAGTTCTTC. Amino acids: CTSGVSNEQFF.

This clonotype was found a few times. The genes are TRBV21-1 and TRBJ2-4; TRBD2 is the table's D call and was not checked against the DNA. TRBV21-1 is noted as a pseudogene. The CDR3 is made up of 17 amino acids. This CDR3 is CASSNTVPSGRGDTQYF. The DNA for the CDR3 is TGTGCCAGCAGCAACACGGTTCCTAGCGGGAGAGGAGACACTCAGTACTTC.

Details on this clonotype: The junction departs from the called germline gene at one end, perhaps through a read error. The V and J genes are TRBV29-1 and TRBJ1-2; D gene uncertain. Germline lookup yields CDR1 SQVTM and CDR2 ANQGSEA. This CDR3 comprises 12 residues. Here the CDR3 DNA reads TGCAGGGTTAGGGCGACTAACTATGGCTATACCTTC. Translating gives CRVRATNYGYTF. The full variable domain, in which reference TRBV29-1 and TRBJ1-2 provide the parts outside the CDR3, is SAVISQKPSRDICQRGTSLTIQCQVDSQVTMMFWYRQQPGQSLTLIATANQGSEATYESGFVIDKFPISRPNLTFSTLTVSNMSPEDSSIYLCRVRATNYGYTFGSGTRLTVV.

This clonotype was seen more than once but under ten times. The chain uses TRBV4-2 and TRBJ2-5, with 8 bases lining up with TRBD2. Per germline, CDR1 LGHNA and CDR2 YNFKEQ. The J segment lost 2 bases and the V segment lost 2 bases, leaving 13 bases of the junction unmatched. The CDR3 totals 18 residues. In nucleotides, the CDR3 is TGTGCCAGCAGCCAAATAGGTCTGGAACTAGCGGAACAAGAGACCCAGTACTTC. It codes for CASSQIGLELAEQETQYF.

The gene calls are TRBV30 and TRBJ1-4, with D unresolved. The length of the CDR3 is 11 residues. Per germline, CDR1 GTSNPN and CDR2 SVGIG (reference sequence). CDR3 nucleotides: TGTGGAACAGCCTCTAATGAAAAACTGTTTTTT. Translation gives CGTASNEKLFF.

With respect to this clonotype: At one boundary the junction diverges from the germline segment, which might be a read error. This chain links TRBV29-1 with TRBJ2-1; no reliable D call. The length of the CDR3 is 11 residues. Germline loops: CDR1 SQVTM, CDR2 ANQGSEA. In nucleotides, the CDR3 is TGCAACGTTGGTGGGCACGATGAGCAGTTCTTC. It translates to CNVGGHDEQFF.

Concerning this clonotype: At one end the junction does not follow the germline gene, possibly because of a read error. The rearrangement links TRBV12-3 or TRBV12-4 to TRBJ2-5, with D possibly TRBD2 on 5 matching bases. The CDR3 totals 13 residues. DNA for the CDR3: TGTGCCAGCAGTTTACTGCAGTGGGAGACTCAGTACTTC. This codes for CASSLLQWETQYF.

Only a few counts were recorded for this clonotype. A much larger clone is a single base away; this may be a read error. The CDR3 DNA is TGTGCCAGCACCTTGACATGGCGGCATGGGGCCAACGTCCTGACTTTC. It yields the protein CASTLTWRHGANVLTF. The rearrangement links TRBV28 to TRBJ2-6, with no clear D. Trimming stripped 7 bases from V and 3 bases from J, with 16 bases between. The CDR3 length is 16 residues. Germline V gene data show CDR1 as MDHEN and CDR2 as SYDVKM.

To note about this clonotype: The junction differs from germline at one of its ends, possibly a read error. This chain joins TRBV24-1 and TRBJ2-3, with a tentative D call TRBD1 (5 bases). CDR3 length equals 16 residues. CDR1 KGHDR and CDR2 SFDVKD come from the germline V gene. The CDR3 DNA reads TGTACCACCAGTGGAAGGGGAACGACTAGCACAGATACGCAGTATTTT. Encoded protein: CTTSGRGTTSTDTQYF.

This chain joins TRBV6-5 and TRBJ1-2; weak D call: TRBD1 (5 bases). Germline V CDR1 and CDR2: MNHEY, SVGAGI. The CDR3 contains 14 residues. V lost 5 bases and J lost 5, with 15 bases in between. The DNA for the CDR3 is TGTGCCAGCAGTAAGCAGGGACCTCAATATGGCTACACCTTC. Its translation is CASSKQGPQYGYTF.

As concerns this clonotype: A read error may produce the germline difference seen at one junction end. This CDR3 reads CASSSISGLGQETKYF. For the CDR3, the DNA is TGTGCCAGCAGCAGCATTAGCGGGCTGGGGCAGGAGACCAAGTACTTC. This chain connects TRBV5-4 to TRBJ2-5, with 7 nucleotides matching TRBD2. The CDR3 contains 16 residues. The germline CDR1 and CDR2 sequences are SGHNT and YYREEE (reference sequence).

V gene TRBV30 combines with J gene TRBJ2-7, with D perhaps TRBD2 (6 bases). Germline loops: CDR1 GTSNPN, CDR2 SVGIG (reference sequence). The V gene lost 6 bases and the J gene lost 0 bases, with 12 bases spanning the gap. The CDR3 is made up of 13 amino acids. The CDR3 DNA reads as TGTGCCTGTAATAGGGAGGACTCCTACGAGCAGTACTTC. Residues: CACNREDSYEQYF. The full variable domain, in which reference TRBV30 and TRBJ2-7 provide the parts outside the CDR3, is SQTIHQWPATLVQPVGSPLSLECTVEGTSNPNLYWYRQAAGRGLQLLFYSVGIGQISSEVPQNLSASRPQDRQFILSSKKLLLSDSGFYLCACNREDSYEQYFGPGTRLTVT.

V gene TRBV6-2 or TRBV6-3 combines with J gene TRBJ2-3; 8 nucleotides agree with TRBD2. J was trimmed by 5 bases and V by 5 bases; bases with no gene match: 9. The CDR3 has 15 amino acids. Germline lookup yields CDR1 MNHEY and CDR2 SVGEGT. The CDR3 DNA follows: TGTGCCAGCAGTAGGGCAAGCGGGAGAATAGATACGCAGTATTTT. Protein product: CASSRASGRIDTQYF.

To note about this clonotype: One end of the junction is discordant with germline, which a read error may explain. The J gene is TRBJ1-1, the V gene TRBV12-3 or TRBV12-4; D is perhaps TRBD1 (5 bases). The CDR3 is 14 amino acids. The CDR3 DNA is TGTGTCAGCAGTATCGGGACCGGTGGGACTGAAGCTTTCTTT. This codes for CVSSIGTGGTEAFF.

Of note for this clonotype: As the CDR3 is not closed by the conserved phenylalanine or tryptophan, this likely results from a read error. This sequence joins TRBV11-2 and TRBJ2-7, with D perhaps matching TRBD2 (6 bases). The CDR3 sequence is 13 residues long. Looked up from germline, CDR1 is SGHAT and CDR2 is FQNNGV. Here the CDR3 reads CASNLSERVQQYS. The CDR3 DNA sequence: TGTGCCAGCAACTTAAGTGAGCGGGTCCAGCAGTACTCA.